This T cell receptor (beta chain) was retrieved from a study of cytomegalovirus exposure and HLA in healthy donors (dated by TCRdb to 2015 to 2018). Regarding the complete study: In an earlier analysis of some 610 of the donors, 276 Gb of sequence data and 100 million or so unique TCR beta sequences from approximately 180 million T cells were reported. Around 300 gigabases of sequencing data and approximately 84 million unique TCR sequences were included in an early release covering 550 to 650 HLA-typed donors. Of the roughly 400 genotyped donors, 81% fell in the genetic ancestry cluster associated with self-reported Caucasian donors. The aim of the study was to test whether cataloging public T cell receptors could identify signatures of past pathogen exposure. The study profiled the T cell repertoires of 666 subjects by immunosequencing and related them to cytomegalovirus serostatus. Besides the first cohort of 666 subjects, a separate validation cohort made up of over 100 different subjects was used. High-throughput TCR immunosequencing, statistical association of individual TCRs with disease status, and machine learning were combined to predict cytomegalovirus infection status. To study patterns of TCR occurrence, a later analysis re-analyzed previously published TCR beta repertoires from just over 650 donors and added high-resolution HLA genotyping. In the later analysis, no new phenotypic data were used to find candidate immune exposures; instead, reliance was placed on TCR beta sequences and their occurrence across donors. An earlier analysis of approximately 640 of the donors applied high-throughput TCR beta sequencing to assess whether each TCR beta V gene segment acted as functional or pseudogenic. Donor age, sex, ethnicity and CMV serostatus were collected together with the repertoire data. A later genetic analysis used genome-wide SNP genotypes for about 55% of the 666 donors, treating that subset as a discovery cohort. Every repertoire in the discovery cohort had been generated on one and the same sequencing platform. HLA typing covered class I and class II loci at four-digit resolution. The number of donors typed differed by locus, with roughly 629-640 for A, B, C, DRB1 and DQB1, roughly 550 for DQA1, about 610 for DPA1, and some 470 for DPB1. A handful of DR-DQ haplotypes were handled as single units for association and clustering because linkage in the cohort was strong. Among about 400 genotyped donors of the cohort, an average of around 220,000 unique TCR beta nucleotide sequences was sequenced per donor, of which 15% to 20% were non-productive.

Comment on this clone: Its binding antigen is unknown. No much larger clonotype is one base removed from it; base qualities were not supplied.

In total, approximately 690 healthy bone marrow donors made up the cohort. At the time of sampling, all cohort members were nominally healthy, though unrecorded immune exposures were likely present. The donor was CMV seronegative and was included in the group of a few hundred seronegative cohort members. A peripheral blood sample was provided by each donor, and peripheral blood mononuclear cells were used for TCR beta sequencing. Genomic DNA was extracted from the blood cell samples with the Qiagen DNeasy Blood Extraction Kit. CDR1 SGHVS and CDR2 FQNEAQ were looked up in the germline V gene. Taken from cysteine to phenylalanine, the CDR3 has 15 residues. Only the CDR3 region is kept as DNA, spanning 45 bases read in frame from base 1. V is clipped by 5 bases and J by 2 bases, and the sequence between their germline boundaries is 10 bases long. Results and caveats for the whole study, not just this receptor: Strong co-occurrence of HLA alleles, especially DR and DQ, made assigning TCR associations to individual alleles difficult. Most TCR sequences were seen in very few donors, while some public TCRs were found in many individuals. Specific HLA alleles were associated with 15,000 to 20,000 TCR beta sequences at a false discovery rate of 0.05 in a later analysis. The classifier was reported to diagnose cytomegalovirus status with high specificity and sensitivity in both the original cohort and the validation cohort. The only immune exposure information available for the cohort was CMV serostatus. About 15 rarely observed V segments, including chromosome 9 orphons, were excluded from the earlier analysis of some 590 of the donors because counts were too low. An association between a missense DCLRE1C variant and V-gene and J-gene trimming of TCR beta chains was found in a later genetic analysis and replicated in an independent cohort. A further reported finding was that TCR beta sequences accurately predicted the HLA-A and HLA-B alleles for most subjects in the first cohort. Some IMGT-functional V segments, including TRBV6-2 and TRBV6-3, could not be distinguished by the 87-base-pair reads and were therefore excluded. In a later analysis, the rate of TCR association differed among HLA loci, with DRB1 alleles having the most associated TCRs and HLA-C alleles having the fewest. A later genetic analysis reported fewer N-insertions in productive TCRs among donors in an Asian-associated ancestry cluster than the approximately 670-donor mean. In this cohort, only TCR beta chains were sequenced, and detectable features were limited by the absence of alpha or paired-chain data. Roughly uniform sequencing depth across donors was assumed in presence/absence analyses, although this assumption may not hold. Linkage disequilibrium might explain the correlated functional status among segregating V segments, but an unknown experimental factor could not be excluded. The authors suggested that the approach could potentially be generalized to other disease states and immunological phenotypes. A group of highly shared sequence variants was considered likely to be a technical artifact of the sequencing pipeline. In a later analysis, most CMV-associated TCR beta chains were found to appear HLA-restricted, with HLA associations seemingly driven largely by CMV exposure. Because some donors lacked HLA typing at each locus, the association tests relied only on the typed subset. A few of the identified cytomegalovirus-associated TCR beta chains were confirmed in vitro to be specific for cytomegalovirus antigens. In a later analysis, several top co-occurrence clusters were reported to appear linked to parvovirus B19, influenza, CMV and Epstein-Barr virus. Broadly in line with IMGT annotations, most TCR beta V segments showed up in productive rearrangements about 87% or about 30% of the time in an earlier analysis of under 700 of the donors. A total of some 180 TCR beta chains were listed by the study as associated with cytomegalovirus. In a later analysis, HLA-associated TCR beta chains showed more clonal expansion and lower generation probabilities than non-associated chains that were equally common.

The library was made by the immunoSEQ multiplex PCR assay. The multiplex PCR relied on a mix of 60 forward primers for TCR Vbeta segments and 13 reverse primers for TCR Jbeta segments. The CDR3 region of rearranged TCR beta genes was amplified from genomic DNA by a multiplex PCR assay. Amplified TCR beta libraries were sequenced as 87-base-pair reads on the Illumina HiSeq System. In the source study's methods: In a later analysis, 77 million or so unique TCR beta chains were counted across the approximately 620 repertoires, and roughly 11 million of these chains were shared by at least two donors. A nearest-neighbor algorithm error-corrected the raw reads and collapsed the reads into unique sequences, merging closely related sequences to remove PCR and sequencing errors. Alignment of CDR3 sequences to IMGT reference sequences was used to assign V, D and J gene segments. For a sequence to be retained, a match of at least six nucleotides to both a V gene segment and a J gene segment was required. Rearrangements were classified as productive when the CDR3 lacked stop codons and remained in frame with V and J, and all other rearrangements were classified as non-productive. CDR3 was defined by IMGT convention, running from the second conserved V-encoded cysteine to the conserved J-encoded phenylalanine. Sequences without an unambiguous match to a single V gene segment were excluded from the earlier analysis of about 600 of the donors. An earlier analysis of around 600 of the donors classified V segments as functional when productive rearrangements were above 56.7% and as segregating when the standard deviation between donors was above 5%. A statistical classification framework was developed to diagnose cytomegalovirus status using the catalog of TCR beta chain sequences. A later analysis assigned V and J genes by comparing TCR nucleotide sequences with IMGT/GENE-DB human TR gene sequences. The TCRdist pipeline was used in a later analysis to assign CDR3 sequences and most-parsimonious VDJ recombination scenarios. In a later analysis, each TCR beta chain was defined by its CDR3 amino acid sequence together with its V-gene family, and reads without a unique V-gene family were excluded. In a later analysis, 500 to 650 highly shared, low-generation-probability nucleotide sequences were removed to address suspected cross-contamination and a sequencing artifact. A later analysis calculated a clonal expansion index for each public chain from normalized within-repertoire ranks of inferred template counts. Generation probabilities in a later analysis came from a VDJ recombination model fitted to out-of-frame rearrangements, and those results were checked against IGoR. In a later analysis, TCR-TCR, TCR-HLA and TCR-CMV co-occurrence was scored with hypergeometric tests, and a repertoire-size bias correction was applied to TCR pairs. In a later analysis, false discovery rates were estimated by permuting HLA or CMV assignments 20 times. In a later analysis, co-occurring TCRs were grouped with DBSCAN, and TCRdist sequence similarity was added when clustering was performed within HLA-allele-positive subsets. For co-occurrence clustering, repertoires with fewer than 30,000 or more than 120,000 public chains were excluded, along with five repertoires with anomalous nucleotide sharing. TCRdb stores this immuneACCESS table with in-frame sequences only. Part of the clones is absent; in the studies checked, under half of the shortfall reflects unresolved V genes, and no reason is known for the rest. V and J calls and clone size are given by that table; D and trimming were obtained from the DNA. This sample lists some 130,000 clones; roughly 70% were detected once. The top ten constitute approximately 3.4% of the sample.

The specimen was PBMCs. This TCR was recovered from a man aged 35-49 years in good health and CMV-seronegative. The chain links TRBV7-8 with TRBJ2-6; the D gene is unclear. The DNA sequence follows: TGTGCCAGCAGCCCGAGGCCCCCTGGGGCCAACGTCCTGACTTTC. This is translated as CASSPRPPGANVLTF.